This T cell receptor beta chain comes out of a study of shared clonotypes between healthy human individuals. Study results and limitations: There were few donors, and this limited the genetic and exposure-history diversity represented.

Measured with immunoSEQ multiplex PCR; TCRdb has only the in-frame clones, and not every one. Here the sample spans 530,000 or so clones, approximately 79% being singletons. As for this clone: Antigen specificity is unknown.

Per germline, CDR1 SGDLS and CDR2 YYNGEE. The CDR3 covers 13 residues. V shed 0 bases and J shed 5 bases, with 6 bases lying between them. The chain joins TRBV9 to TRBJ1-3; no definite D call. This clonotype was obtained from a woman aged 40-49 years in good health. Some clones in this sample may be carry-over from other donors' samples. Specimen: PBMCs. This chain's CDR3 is CASSVGDRNTIYF. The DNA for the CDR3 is TGTGCCAGCAGCGTAGGCGACCGAAACACCATATATTTT.